This is a list of T cell receptor beta chains from one sample in a study of Tregs in tolerant kidney transplant recipients. The repertoire was sequenced with immunoSEQ multiplex PCR; TCRdb's copy has only in-frame clones and lacks some. The data contain about 73,000 clones, around 93% of them singletons. The starting material was Tregs from blood, obtained before the transplant. The receptors come from a human donor who received a combined kidney and bone marrow transplant. CDR3s include the opening cysteine and the closing phenylalanine or tryptophan. D genes are given only for firm matches. Not every row has a clone size; where given, it reads once, few, many or a size class.

CDR3	DNA	size	V	J	D
CASSLQTSQETQYF	TGCGCCAGCAGCCTCCAGACAAGTCAAGAGACCCAGTACTTC	NA	TRBV5-1	TRBJ2-5	NA
CASTSNDRGPYGYTF	TGTGCCAGTACCTCAAACGACAGGGGTCCCTATGGCTACACCTTC	NA	TRBV19	TRBJ1-2	TRBD1
CASSPSGGYTEAFF	TGTGCCAGCAGCCCCTCCGGGGGATACACTGAAGCTTTCTTT	NA	TRBV6-1	TRBJ1-1	NA
CASNAGDILLAKNIQYF	TGTGCCAGTAATGCAGGAGACATTCTCCTAGCCAAAAACATTCAGTACTTC	NA	TRBV19	TRBJ2-4	NA
CASSQETVLSGRTDTQYF	TGCGCCAGCAGCCAAGAGACTGTTTTGAGCGGTCGCACAGATACGCAGTATTTT	NA	TRBV4-3	TRBJ2-3	NA
CSAWGGTAQETQYF	TGCAGCGCGTGGGGTGGCACCGCCCAAGAGACCCAGTACTTC	NA	TRBV29-1	TRBJ2-5	NA
CASSSTGTNYNEQFF	TGTGCCAGTAGTTCGACCGGGACAAACTACAATGAGCAGTTCTTC	NA	TRBV19	TRBJ2-1	NA
CASSKDPRYPNMGPKENTEAFF	TGTGCCAGCAGCAAGGACCCACGGTACCCCAACATGGGGCCAAAGGAGAACACTGAAGCTTTCTTT	once	TRBV21-1	TRBJ1-1	NA
CSVPAGGTQETQYF	TGCAGCGTACCCGCGGGGGGTACCCAAGAGACCCAGTACTTC	NA	TRBV29-1	TRBJ2-5	TRBD2
CASSYTEDEQYF	TGTGCCAGCTCATACACCGAAGACGAGCAGTACTTC	NA	TRBV18	TRBJ2-7	NA
CASSHLPGSSGNTIYF	TGCGCCAGCAGCCATCTCCCCGGGAGCTCTGGAAACACCATATATTTT	NA	TRBV5-1	TRBJ1-3	NA
CASSGRDRGNQPQHF	TGTGCCAGCAGTGGCCGGGACAGGGGCAATCAGCCCCAGCATTTT	NA	TRBV2	TRBJ1-5	TRBD1
CASIRDVYSNQPQHF	TGTGCCAGCATCCGGGATGTGTATAGCAATCAGCCCCAGCATTTT	once	TRBV6-1	TRBJ1-5	NA
CASSPDRYEQYF	TGTGCCAGCTCACCAGACCGGTACGAGCAGTACTTC	once	TRBV18	TRBJ2-7	NA
CASSYSQANSGNTIYF	TGTGCCAGCAGTTACTCTCAAGCGAACTCTGGAAACACCATATATTTT	NA	TRBV6-5	TRBJ1-3	NA
CASSGQSNYGYTF	TGTGCCAGCAGTGGACAGAGTAACTATGGCTACACCTTC	NA	TRBV7-2	TRBJ1-2	NA
CASSVDLGLTDTQYF	TGTGCCAGCAGCGTAGATCTGGGTTTAACAGATACGCAGTATTTT	once	TRBV9	TRBJ2-3	NA
CASSDRAGGPNEQYF	TGTGCCAGCAGCGATAGAGCGGGAGGGCCCAACGAGCAGTACTTC	NA	TRBV2	TRBJ2-7	TRBD2
CASSTDRVGYTF	TGCGCCAGCAGCACGGACAGGGTAGGCTACACCTTC	NA	TRBV5-1	TRBJ1-2	TRBD1
CASSPGQGAGYGYTF	TGTGCCAGCAGCCCGGGACAGGGGGCTGGCTATGGCTACACCTTC	NA	TRBV4-2	TRBJ1-2	TRBD1
CASSPRRWNTGELFF	TGCGCCAGCAGCCCGAGGCGGTGGAACACCGGGGAGCTGTTTTTT	NA	TRBV5-1	TRBJ2-2	NA
CASSLWTSGRATEKFNEQFF	TGCGCCAGCAGCTTGTGGACTAGCGGGAGGGCAACCGAGAAATTCAATGAGCAGTTCTTC	NA	TRBV5-1	TRBJ2-1	TRBD2
CASSKANRGSGANVLTF	TGTGCCAGCAGTAAGGCTAACAGGGGCTCTGGGGCCAACGTCCTGACTTTC	NA	TRBV27	TRBJ2-6	TRBD1
CASSRGTGRSYEQYF	TGTGCCAGCAGCCGGGGGACAGGGAGGTCCTACGAGCAGTACTTC	once	TRBV28	TRBJ2-7	TRBD1
CAIRDPSGRGTGELFF	TGTGCCATCAGGGACCCTAGCGGGAGAGGCACCGGGGAGCTGTTTTTT	NA	TRBV10-3	TRBJ2-2	TRBD2
CASRIGGGHGYTF	TGTGCCAGCAGGATAGGGGGGGGGCATGGCTACACCTTC	NA	TRBV6-1	TRBJ1-2	NA
CASIRSSVSSYEQYF	TGTGCCAGCATCAGAAGTAGCGTGAGCTCCTACGAGCAGTACTTC	NA	TRBV28	TRBJ2-7	NA
CSAAGTSGSYDEQFF	TGCAGCGCCGCGGGGACTAGCGGGAGTTATGATGAGCAGTTCTTC	NA	TRBV29-1	TRBJ2-1	TRBD2
CASSFDRVESAEAFF	TGCGCCAGCAGCTTTGACAGGGTAGAGAGCGCTGAAGCTTTCTTT	NA	TRBV5-1	TRBJ1-1	TRBD1
CASSPRETEAFF	TGTGCCAGCTCACCCAGAGAGACTGAAGCTTTCTTT	NA	TRBV18	TRBJ1-1	NA
CASSPPSGAYGYTF	TGTGCCAGCAGTCCCCCGTCGGGGGCTTATGGCTACACCTTC	NA	TRBV28	TRBJ1-2	NA
CASSYGQLSNQPQHF	TGTGCCAGCAGTTATGGACAGCTGAGCAATCAGCCCCAGCATTTT	once	TRBV6-6	TRBJ1-5	NA
CASSLNYEQYF	TGTGCCAGCAGCTTAAATTACGAGCAGTACTTC	once	TRBV7-2	TRBJ2-7	NA
CASGSRRGPYEQYF	TGTGCCAGCGGTAGCCGAAGGGGCCCCTACGAGCAGTACTTC	NA	TRBV2	TRBJ2-7	NA
CASSQGDRDIPSF	TGTGCCAGCAGCCAAGGTGATCGGGATATACCCTCCTTC	NA	TRBV4-2	TRBJ1-2	NA
CASTGGGSNTEAFF	TGTGCCAGCACCGGGGGTGGAAGCAACACTGAAGCTTTCTTT	NA	TRBV7-9	TRBJ1-1	NA
CASSLAPPTGGYTF	TGTGCCAGCAGCTTAGCCCCCCCGACCGGAGGCTACACCTTC	NA	TRBV7-2	TRBJ1-2	NA
CASSPGRAGETQYF	TGTGCCAGTAGCCCCGGGAGGGCGGGGGAGACCCAGTACTTC	few	TRBV28	TRBJ2-5	TRBD2
CASSSRQGGTEAFF	TGTGCCAGCAGTAGCCGACAGGGAGGTACTGAAGCTTTCTTT	few	TRBV6-5	TRBJ1-1	TRBD1
CASSWGGSSYEQYF	TGTGCCAGCAGCTGGGGCGGGAGCTCCTACGAGCAGTACTTC	NA	TRBV7-2	TRBJ2-7	TRBD2
CASSRTVPAYEQYF	TGTGCCAGCAGTAGGACAGTTCCAGCCTACGAGCAGTACTTC	NA	TRBV6-1	TRBJ2-7	NA
CASSLYGPDGYTF	TGTGCCAGCAGCTTATACGGGCCGGATGGCTACACCTTC	NA	TRBV7-8	TRBJ1-2	NA
CASSLTSGSLNEQYF	TGTGCCAGCAGTCTAACCTCAGGTAGCCTGAACGAGCAGTACTTC	NA	TRBV6-6	TRBJ2-7	NA
CASHRAGTSGESWQYF	TGTGCCAGCCATCGGGCCGGGACTAGCGGAGAGAGCTGGCAGTACTTC	NA	TRBV28	TRBJ2-7	TRBD2
CAWSVQENTEAFF	TGTGCCTGGAGTGTACAAGAAAACACTGAAGCTTTCTTT	once	TRBV30	TRBJ1-1	NA
CASSLSQGPGGELFF	TGTGCCAGCAGTTTATCACAGGGCCCTGGAGGGGAACTGTTTTTT	NA	TRBV28	TRBJ1-4	NA
CASSLYAGELFF	TGTGCCAGCAGCTTATACGCCGGGGAGCTGTTTTTT	once	TRBV7-2	TRBJ2-2	NA